Given below is one T cell receptor beta chain in context. This clonotype was observed at least ten times. Base-call qualities are not available, and no considerably larger clone is one nucleotide away. The CDR3 starts with the cysteine, ends with the phenylalanine, and has 12 residues. CDR3 DNA is the only sequence kept; it has 36 bases, read in frame from the first base. Trimming takes 6 bases off V and 11 bases off J; junction bases not matched to a gene: 9. The germline V gene yields WSHSY for CDR1 and SAAADI for CDR2. The treatment or condition label corresponds to: live attenuated yellow fever vaccine strain. A standard Ficoll-Paque protocol was used to isolate PBMCs from peripheral blood. With anti-CD3 and anti-CD8 staining plus a dextramer loaded with the yellow fever NS4B epitope peptide, the researchers sorted epitope-specific CD8 T cells. RNA was extracted with TriZol from bulk PBMCs, CD4 and CD8 fractions, and dextramer-positive and dextramer-negative fractions.

Synthesis of TCR cDNA relied on 5'RACE template switching, a step that introduced a universal primer site along with unique molecular identifiers. Priming for cDNA synthesis came from both the TCR alpha and TCR beta constant segments. Libraries were amplified in two PCR steps, with sample barcodes and sequencing adapters added in the second step. Sequencing of libraries was performed on Illumina HiSeq 2500 (2x100 bp) or NovaSeq (2x150 bp). For the original study's pipeline: MIGEC was used to demultiplex reads and collapse the reads into UMI consensus sequences, and MiXCR was used for V(D)J alignment. Using edgeR on replicate PBMC samples, clonotypes were called vaccine-responding if FDR was below 0.01 and the log2 fold change was above 5 up to day 15. Bulk clonotypes were assigned CD4 or CD8 identity according to which sequenced CD4 or CD8 repertoire held them at higher abundance. Clonotypes enriched at least 10-fold in dextramer-positive over dextramer-negative fractions were defined as NS4B-specific, and CD4-biased clonotypes were excluded. Using fastp trimming at Q25 and MiXCR clonotype assembly, TCRdb reanalyzed the public sequencing data and kept in-frame beta chains. Here each entry gathers all rows of one CDR3 protein and keeps the most common genes and DNA. Here the V and J calls rest on TCRdb's processing, not on the authors' analysis. This sample lists around 88,000 distinct CDR3 sequences; about an eighth were detected once. The top ten constitute 20% to 25% of the sample.

This sample was included in a study of T cells after yellow fever vaccination (dated by TCRdb to about 2019). Some background on the complete study: Libraries from fractions with low cell numbers were prepared with the SMART-Seq v4 Ultra Low Input RNA kit. Blood was collected at multiple timepoints before and after primary and secondary immunization, and bulk PBMC replicates and cell subsets were isolated. The cohort comprised two healthy male donors, one aged 18 to 30 and one aged 30 to 40 years. To track T-cell clones before and after primary and booster YFV17D yellow fever vaccination, bulk TCR alpha and beta repertoires were sequenced longitudinally. Beyond this particular receptor, the publication reports: Most clones expanded after primary vaccination (around 96% of CD4 and over 80% of CD8) were re-detected after the booster, suggesting that broad memory maintenance occurred. The secondary T-cell response was found to be weaker but faster than the primary response, with a peak reached on day 5 rather than on day 15. Computational filtering was needed because FACS-sorted repertoires could contain abundant contaminating clonotypes from the bulk population. A small share of clonotypes occurred in both CD4 and CD8 compartments, likely arising from convergent recombination. The study included only a couple of donors, which limits how far the findings can be generalized.

Sequenced here: CD8+ T cells not binding an NS4B(214-222) dextramer, sorted from PBMCs, sampled around 3 weeks after the first yellow fever vaccination. What the cell subset or site label conveys for this sample: NS4B epitope dextramer-negative CD8 T cells. The sequence was collected from a man younger than 30 who received the YFV17D yellow fever vaccine. In this chain, TRBV10-2 is recombined with TRBJ1-1, and 7 junctional nucleotides match TRBD1. The DNA reads TGCGCCAGCAGCCCCAGGGGGTTTAGGGCTTTCTTT. Its amino acids are CASSPRGFRAFF.